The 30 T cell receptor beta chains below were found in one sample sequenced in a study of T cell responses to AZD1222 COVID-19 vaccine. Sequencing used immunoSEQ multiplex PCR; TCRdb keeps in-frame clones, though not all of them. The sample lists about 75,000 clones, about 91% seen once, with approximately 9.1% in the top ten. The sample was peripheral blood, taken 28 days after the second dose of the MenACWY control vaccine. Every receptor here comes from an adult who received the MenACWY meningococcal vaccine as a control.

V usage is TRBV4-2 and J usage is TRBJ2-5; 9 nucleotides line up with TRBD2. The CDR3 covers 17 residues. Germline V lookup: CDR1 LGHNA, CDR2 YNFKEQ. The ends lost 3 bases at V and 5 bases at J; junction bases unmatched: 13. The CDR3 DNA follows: TGTGCCAGCAGCCACGATCGAGGGCGGGGGGGGCCGGAGACCCAGTACTTC. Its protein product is CASSHDRGRGGPETQYF.

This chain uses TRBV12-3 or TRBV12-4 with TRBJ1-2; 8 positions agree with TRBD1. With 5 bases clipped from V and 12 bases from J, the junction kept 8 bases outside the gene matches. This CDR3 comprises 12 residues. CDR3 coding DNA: TGTGCCAGCAGTATCGGACAGGGCAGTCACACCTTC. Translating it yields CASSIGQGSHTF.

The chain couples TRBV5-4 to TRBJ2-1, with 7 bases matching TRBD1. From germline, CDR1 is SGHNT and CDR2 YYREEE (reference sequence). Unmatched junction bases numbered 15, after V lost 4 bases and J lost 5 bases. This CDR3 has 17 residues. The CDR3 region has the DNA TGTGCCAGCAGCCTAGGGACAGCAAATTCCCCCAACAATGAGCAGTTCTTC. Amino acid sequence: CASSLGTANSPNNEQFF.

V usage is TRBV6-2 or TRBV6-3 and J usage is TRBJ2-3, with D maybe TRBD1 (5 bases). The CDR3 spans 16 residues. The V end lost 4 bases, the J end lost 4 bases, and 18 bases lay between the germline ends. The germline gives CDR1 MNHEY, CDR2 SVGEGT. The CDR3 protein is CASSFPGQSISDTQYF. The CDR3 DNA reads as TGTGCCAGCAGTTTCCCCGGACAATCCATCTCAGATACGCAGTATTTT.

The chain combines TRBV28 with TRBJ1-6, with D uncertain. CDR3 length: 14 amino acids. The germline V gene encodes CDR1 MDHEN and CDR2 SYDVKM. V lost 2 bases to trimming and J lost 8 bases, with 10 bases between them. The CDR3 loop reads CASSLGTAYSPLHF. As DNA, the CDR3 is TGTGCCAGCAGTTTAGGTACGGCTTATTCACCCCTCCACTTT.

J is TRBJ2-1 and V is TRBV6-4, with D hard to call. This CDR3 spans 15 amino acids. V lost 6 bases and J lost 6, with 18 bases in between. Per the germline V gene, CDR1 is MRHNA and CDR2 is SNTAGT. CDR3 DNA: TGTGCCAGCAGCCTCACAAACAAAGGCCGCAATGAGCAGTTCTTC. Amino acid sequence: CASSLTNKGRNEQFF.

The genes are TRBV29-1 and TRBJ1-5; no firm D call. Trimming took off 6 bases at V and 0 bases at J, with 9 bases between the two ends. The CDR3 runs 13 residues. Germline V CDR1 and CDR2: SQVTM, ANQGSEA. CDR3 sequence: CSVGENSNQPQHF. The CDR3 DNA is TGCAGCGTGGGTGAGAATAGCAATCAGCCCCAGCATTTT.

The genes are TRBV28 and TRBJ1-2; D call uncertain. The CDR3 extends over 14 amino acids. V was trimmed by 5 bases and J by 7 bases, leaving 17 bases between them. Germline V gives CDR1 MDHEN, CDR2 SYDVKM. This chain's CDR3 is CASSPPAGMSGYTF. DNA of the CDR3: TGTGCCAGCAGTCCGCCCGCGGGGATGAGTGGCTACACCTTC.

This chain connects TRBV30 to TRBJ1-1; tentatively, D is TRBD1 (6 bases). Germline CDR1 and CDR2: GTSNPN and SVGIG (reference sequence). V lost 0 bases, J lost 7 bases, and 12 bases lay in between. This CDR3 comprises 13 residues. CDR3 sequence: CAWSVGGGREAFF. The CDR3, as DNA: TGTGCCTGGAGTGTAGGGGGGGGGCGTGAAGCTTTCTTT.

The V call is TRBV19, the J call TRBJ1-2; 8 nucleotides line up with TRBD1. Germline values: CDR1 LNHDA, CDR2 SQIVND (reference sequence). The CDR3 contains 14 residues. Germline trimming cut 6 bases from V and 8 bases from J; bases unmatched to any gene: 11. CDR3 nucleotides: TGTGCCAGTAGCGTCCAGGGGGCTGGCGGCGGCTACACCTTC. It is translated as CASSVQGAGGGYTF. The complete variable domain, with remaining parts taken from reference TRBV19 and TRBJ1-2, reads DGGITQSPKYLFRKEGQNVTLSCEQNLNHDAMYWYRQDPGQGLRLIYYSQIVNDFQKGDIAEGYSVSREKKESFPLTVTSAQKNPTAFYLCASSVQGAGGGYTFGSGTRLTVV.

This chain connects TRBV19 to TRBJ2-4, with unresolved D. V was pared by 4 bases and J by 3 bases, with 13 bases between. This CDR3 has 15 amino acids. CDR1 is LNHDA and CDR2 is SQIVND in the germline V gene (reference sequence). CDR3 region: CASSNVWVSKNIQYF. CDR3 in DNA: TGTGCCAGTAGTAACGTATGGGTTAGCAAAAACATTCAGTACTTC.

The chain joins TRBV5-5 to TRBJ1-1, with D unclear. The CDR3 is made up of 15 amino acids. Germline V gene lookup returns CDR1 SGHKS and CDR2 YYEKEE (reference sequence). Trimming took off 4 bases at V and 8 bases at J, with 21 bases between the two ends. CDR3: CASSLAGQANLEAFF. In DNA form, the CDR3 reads TGTGCCAGCAGCCTTGCCGGGCAGGCAAACCTAGAAGCTTTCTTT. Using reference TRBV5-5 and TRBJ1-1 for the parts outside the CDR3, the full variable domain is DAGVTQSPTHLIKTRGQQVTLRCSPISGHKSVSWYQQVLGQGPQFIFQYYEKEERGRGNFPDRFSARQFPNYSSELNVNALLLGDSALYLCASSLAGQANLEAFFGQGTRLTVV.

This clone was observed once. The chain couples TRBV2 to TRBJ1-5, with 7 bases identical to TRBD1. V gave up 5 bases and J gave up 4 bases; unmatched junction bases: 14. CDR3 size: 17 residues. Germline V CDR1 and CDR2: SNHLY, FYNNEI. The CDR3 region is CASSSATGYGLNQPQHF. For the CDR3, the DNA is TGTGCCAGCAGTTCGGCGACAGGGTATGGGCTAAATCAGCCCCAGCATTTT.

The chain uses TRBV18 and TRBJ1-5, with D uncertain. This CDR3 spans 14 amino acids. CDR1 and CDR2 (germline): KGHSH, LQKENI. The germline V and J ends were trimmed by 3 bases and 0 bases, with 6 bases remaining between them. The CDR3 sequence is CASSPGISNQPQHF. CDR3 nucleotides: TGTGCCAGCTCACCCGGGATTAGCAATCAGCCCCAGCATTTT. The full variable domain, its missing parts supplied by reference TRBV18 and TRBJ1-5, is NAGVMQNPRHLVRRRGQEARLRCSPMKGHSHVYWYRQLPEEGLKFMVYLQKENIIDESGMPKERFSAEFPKEGPSILRIQQVVRGDSAAYFCASSPGISNQPQHFGDGTRLSIL.

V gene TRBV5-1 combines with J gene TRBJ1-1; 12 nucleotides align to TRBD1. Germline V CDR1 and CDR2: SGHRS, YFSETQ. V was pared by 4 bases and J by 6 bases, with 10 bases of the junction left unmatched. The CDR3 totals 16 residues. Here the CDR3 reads CASSPGTGGSMAEAFF. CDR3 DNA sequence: TGCGCCAGCAGCCCTGGGACAGGGGGCTCAATGGCTGAAGCTTTCTTT.

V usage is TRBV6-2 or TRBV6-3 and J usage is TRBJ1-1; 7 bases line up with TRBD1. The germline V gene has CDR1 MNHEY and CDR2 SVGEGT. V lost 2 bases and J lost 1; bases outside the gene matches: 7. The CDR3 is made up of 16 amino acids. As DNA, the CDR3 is TGTGCCAGCAGTTACGCGGGCGAGGGGGCGAACACTGAAGCTTTCTTT. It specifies CASSYAGEGANTEAFF.

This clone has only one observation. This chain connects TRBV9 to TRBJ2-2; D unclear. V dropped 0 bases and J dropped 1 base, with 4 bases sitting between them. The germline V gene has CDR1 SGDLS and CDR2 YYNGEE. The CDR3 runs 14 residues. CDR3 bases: TGTGCCAGCAGCGTAGCAGGGAACACCGGGGAGCTGTTTTTT. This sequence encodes CASSVAGNTGELFF.

CDR3 sequence: CASRPPWGGETQYF. In nucleotides, the CDR3 is TGTGCCAGTCGGCCCCCTTGGGGAGGGGAGACCCAGTACTTC. The chain couples TRBV19 to TRBJ2-5, with TRBD2 matching over 7 bases. The germline gives CDR1 LNHDA, CDR2 SQIVND (reference sequence). The CDR3 loop spans 14 amino acids. V shed 8 bases, J shed 5 bases, and the junction held 11 bases outside the gene matches.

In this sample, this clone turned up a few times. The CDR3: CASRRGAGPYEQYF. The CDR3 region has the DNA TGCGCCAGCCGCCGCGGAGCAGGGCCCTACGAGCAGTACTTC. The chain combines TRBV5-1 with TRBJ2-7; D is possibly TRBD1 (5 bases). Looked up from germline, CDR1 is SGHRS and CDR2 is YFSETQ. V lost 7 bases to trimming and J lost 2 bases, with 16 bases between them. CDR3 length: 14 residues.

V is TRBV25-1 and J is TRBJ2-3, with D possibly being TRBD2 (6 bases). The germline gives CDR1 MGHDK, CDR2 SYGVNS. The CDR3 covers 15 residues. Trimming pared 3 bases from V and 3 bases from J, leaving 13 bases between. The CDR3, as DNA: TGTGCCAGCAGTGACCCGACTAGAGGTACAGATACGCAGTATTTT. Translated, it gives CASSDPTRGTDTQYF.

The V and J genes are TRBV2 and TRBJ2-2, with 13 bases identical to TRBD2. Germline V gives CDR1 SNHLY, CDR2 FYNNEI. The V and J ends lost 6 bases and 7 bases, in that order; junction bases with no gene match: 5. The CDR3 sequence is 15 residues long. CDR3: CASRPGLAGFGELFF. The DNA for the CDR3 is TGTGCCAGCAGGCCGGGACTAGCGGGGTTCGGGGAGCTGTTTTTT.

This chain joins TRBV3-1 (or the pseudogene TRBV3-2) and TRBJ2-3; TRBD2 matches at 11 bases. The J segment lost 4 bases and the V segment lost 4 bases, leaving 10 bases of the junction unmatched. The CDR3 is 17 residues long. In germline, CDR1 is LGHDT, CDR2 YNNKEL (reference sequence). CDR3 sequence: CASSPRPLAGGPDTQYF. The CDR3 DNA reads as TGTGCCAGCAGCCCCCGCCCCCTAGCGGGGGGCCCAGATACGCAGTATTTT.

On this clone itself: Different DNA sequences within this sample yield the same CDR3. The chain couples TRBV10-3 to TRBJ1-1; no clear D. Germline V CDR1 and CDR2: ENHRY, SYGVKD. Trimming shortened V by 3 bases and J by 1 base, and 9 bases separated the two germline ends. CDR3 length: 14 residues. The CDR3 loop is CAISEAGRNTEAFF. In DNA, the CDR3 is TGTGCCATCAGTGAAGCGGGCCGGAACACTGAAGCTTTCTTT.

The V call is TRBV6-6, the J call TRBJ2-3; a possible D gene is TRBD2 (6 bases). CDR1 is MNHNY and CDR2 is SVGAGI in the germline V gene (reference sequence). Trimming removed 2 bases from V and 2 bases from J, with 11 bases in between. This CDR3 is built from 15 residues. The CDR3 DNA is TGTGCCAGCAGTTACGGGCGGGGCTACACAGATACGCAGTATTTT. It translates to CASSYGRGYTDTQYF.

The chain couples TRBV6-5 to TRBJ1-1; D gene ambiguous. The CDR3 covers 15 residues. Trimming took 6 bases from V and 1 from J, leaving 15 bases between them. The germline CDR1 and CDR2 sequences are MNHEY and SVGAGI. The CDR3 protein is CASRTNSRENTEAFF. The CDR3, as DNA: TGTGCCAGCAGAACGAATAGTCGGGAGAACACTGAAGCTTTCTTT.

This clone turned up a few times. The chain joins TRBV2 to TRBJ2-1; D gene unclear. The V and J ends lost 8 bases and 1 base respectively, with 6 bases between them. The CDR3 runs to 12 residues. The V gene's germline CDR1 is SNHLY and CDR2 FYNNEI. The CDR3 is CASLDSYNEQFF. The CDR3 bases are TGTGCCAGCCTTGATTCCTACAATGAGCAGTTCTTC.

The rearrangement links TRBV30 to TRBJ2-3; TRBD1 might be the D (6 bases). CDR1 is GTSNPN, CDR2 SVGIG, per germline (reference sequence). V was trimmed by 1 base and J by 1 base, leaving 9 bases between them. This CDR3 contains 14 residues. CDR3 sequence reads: CAWSGSGGTDTQYF. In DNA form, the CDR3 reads TGTGCCTGGAGTGGGTCAGGGGGCACAGATACGCAGTATTTT.

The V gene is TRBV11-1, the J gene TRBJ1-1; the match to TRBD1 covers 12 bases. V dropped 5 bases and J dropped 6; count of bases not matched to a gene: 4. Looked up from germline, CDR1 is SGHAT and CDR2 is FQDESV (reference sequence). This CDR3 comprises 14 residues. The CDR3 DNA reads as TGTGCCAGCAGCCGGGGACAGGGGGCGCCTGAAGCTTTCTTT. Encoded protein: CASSRGQGAPEAFF.

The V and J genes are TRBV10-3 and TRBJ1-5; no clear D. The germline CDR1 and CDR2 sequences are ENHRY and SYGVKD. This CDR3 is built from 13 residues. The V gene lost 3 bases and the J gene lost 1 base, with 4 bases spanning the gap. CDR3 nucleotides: TGTGCCATCAGTGACGACAGCAATCAGCCCCAGCATTTT. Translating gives CAISDDSNQPQHF.

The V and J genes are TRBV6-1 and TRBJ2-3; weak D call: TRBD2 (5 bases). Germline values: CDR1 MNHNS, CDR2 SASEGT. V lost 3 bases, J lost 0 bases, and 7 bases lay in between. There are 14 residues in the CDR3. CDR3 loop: CASSDGLSTDTQYF. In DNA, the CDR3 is TGTGCCAGCAGTGACGGACTGAGCACAGATACGCAGTATTTT.